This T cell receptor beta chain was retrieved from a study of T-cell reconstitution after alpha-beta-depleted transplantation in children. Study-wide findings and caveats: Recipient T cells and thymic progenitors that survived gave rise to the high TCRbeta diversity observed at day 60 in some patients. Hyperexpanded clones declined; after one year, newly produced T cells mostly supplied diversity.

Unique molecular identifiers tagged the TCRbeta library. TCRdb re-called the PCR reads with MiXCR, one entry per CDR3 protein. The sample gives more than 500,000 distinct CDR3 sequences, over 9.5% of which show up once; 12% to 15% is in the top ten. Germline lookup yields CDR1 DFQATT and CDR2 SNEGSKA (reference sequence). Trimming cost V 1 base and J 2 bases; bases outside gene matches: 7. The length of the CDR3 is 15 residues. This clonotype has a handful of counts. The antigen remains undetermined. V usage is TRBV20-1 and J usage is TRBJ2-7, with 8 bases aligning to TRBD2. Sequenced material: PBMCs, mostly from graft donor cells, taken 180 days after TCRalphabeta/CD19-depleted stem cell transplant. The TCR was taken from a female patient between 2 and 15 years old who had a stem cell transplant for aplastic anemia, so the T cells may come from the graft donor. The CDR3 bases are TGCAGTGCTAGAGCGTGGAGGCGGGAGGCCTACGAGCAGTACTTC. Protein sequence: CSARAWRREAYEQYF.